This T cell receptor (beta chain) was sequenced during a study of OX40 agonist ivuxolimab in advanced cancers. Study as a whole: All patients had ivuxolimab intravenously every 2 weeks at 0.01 to 10 mg/kg.

The table came from immunoSEQ multiplex PCR; TCRdb's copy has only in-frame clones and leaves some out. This table has 20,000 to 25,000 clones, less than 90% appearing once. The germline CDR1 and CDR2 sequences are SGDLS and YYNGEE. With 0 bases removed from V and 6 bases from J, the gap between germline ends came to 15 bases. This CDR3 comprises 15 residues. The sequencing here drew on CD4+ or CD8+ T cells sorted from blood, taken in a trial of the OX40 agonist ivuxolimab. The clonotype was recovered from an adult with an advanced solid tumor such as melanoma, head and neck, liver or kidney cancer. The chain recombines TRBV9 with TRBJ1-2, with D perhaps TRBD1 (5 bases). CDR3 bases: TGTGCCAGCAGCGTAGTAGCAGGGTTTTCGCATGGCTACACCTTC. It specifies CASSVVAGFSHGYTF.